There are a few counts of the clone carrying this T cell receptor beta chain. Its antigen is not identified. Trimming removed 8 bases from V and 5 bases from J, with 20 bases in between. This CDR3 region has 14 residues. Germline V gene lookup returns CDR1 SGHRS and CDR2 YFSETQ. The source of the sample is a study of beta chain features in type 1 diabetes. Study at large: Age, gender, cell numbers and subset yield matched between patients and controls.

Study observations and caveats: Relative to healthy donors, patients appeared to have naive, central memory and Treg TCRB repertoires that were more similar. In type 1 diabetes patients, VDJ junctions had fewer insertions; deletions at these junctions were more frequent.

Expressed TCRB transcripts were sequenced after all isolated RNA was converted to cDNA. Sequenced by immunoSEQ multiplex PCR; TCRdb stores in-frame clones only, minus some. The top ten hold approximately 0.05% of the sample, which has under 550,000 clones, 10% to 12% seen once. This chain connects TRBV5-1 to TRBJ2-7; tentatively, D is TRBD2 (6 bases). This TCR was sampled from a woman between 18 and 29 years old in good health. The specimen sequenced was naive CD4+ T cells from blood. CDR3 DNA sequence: TGCGCCAGGACTGGGCGCGGGACCTTAAACGAGCAGTACTTC. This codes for CARTGRGTLNEQYF.